The 21 T cell receptor beta chains presented below share a single source sample, sequenced in a study of T-cell reconstitution after alpha-beta-depleted transplantation in children. Preparation of the TCRbeta library was carried out with unique molecular identifiers. In TCRdb, the PCR reads were re-called with MiXCR into one record per CDR3 protein. The sample contains 700,000 or so distinct CDR3 sequences, under 15% of which appear only once. The sample here was PBMCs, taken before TCRalphabeta/CD19-depleted stem cell transplant. These receptors were collected from a girl aged 2 to 10 with congenital amegakaryocytic thrombocytopenia, due to receive a stem cell transplant.

The chain employs TRBV2 and TRBJ2-2; perhaps D is TRBD1 or TRBD2 (5 bases each). V lost 6 bases to trimming and J lost 6 bases, with 14 bases between them. CDR3 length: 14 residues. From germline, CDR1 is SNHLY and CDR2 FYNNEI. The DNA of the CDR3 is TGTGCCAGCAGGGGGGTAACCGGACCCGGGGAGCTGTTTTTT. This gives the protein CASRGVTGPGELFF.

A note on this clonotype: It may be a read error: a sequence one base away is much more abundant. Because it lacks the conserved phenylalanine or tryptophan at the end, this CDR3 is likely a read error. The CDR3: CASSQKHGTPHTDTQYL. In nucleotides, the CDR3 is TGTGCCAGCAGTCAAAAACACGGGACTCCACACACAGATACGCAGTATTTG. The chain is built from TRBV6-2 or TRBV6-3 and TRBJ2-3; TRBD2 is a possible D gene (6 bases). Per the germline V gene, CDR1 is MNHEY and CDR2 is SVGEGT. Trimming shortened V by 5 bases and J by 2 bases, and 20 bases separated the two germline ends. The CDR3 loop spans 17 amino acids.

This clonotype was detected many times. This sequence joins TRBV12-3 or TRBV12-4 and TRBJ1-2; D unclear. The CDR3 loop spans 11 amino acids. V shed 1 base and J shed 6 bases, with 3 bases lying between them. CDR3 coding DNA: TGTGCCAGCAGTTTAGAGGATGGCTACACCTTC. Its translation: CASSLEDGYTF.

This clonotype came up many times. The chain joins TRBV20-1 to TRBJ2-2; tentatively, D is TRBD2 (5 bases). V was pared by 6 bases and J by 6 bases, with 14 bases between. There are 13 residues in the CDR3. Germline lookup yields CDR1 DFQATT and CDR2 SNEGSKA (reference sequence). Written as DNA, the CDR3 is TGCAGTGCGGCTCGGGATCGGGCCGGGGAGCTGTTTTTT. It translates to CSAARDRAGELFF.

This clonotype occurred many times. DNA for the CDR3: TGTGCCATCAGGGTGGACGGCTACTCTGGAAACACCATATATTTT. Its translation: CAIRVDGYSGNTIYF. V usage is TRBV10-3 and J usage is TRBJ1-3; no clear D. The germline gives CDR1 ENHRY, CDR2 SYGVKD. The CDR3 sequence is 15 residues long. V was cut by 6 bases and J by 0 bases, with 12 bases left in between.

Concerning this clonotype: A much larger clone is a single base away; this may be a read error. The rearrangement joins TRBV20-1 to TRBJ2-1; 13 bases fit TRBD2. J was trimmed by 5 bases and V by 0 bases; bases with no gene match: 7. The CDR3 totals 17 residues. The V gene's germline CDR1 is DFQATT and CDR2 SNEGSKA (reference sequence). As DNA, the CDR3 is TGCAGTGCTAGAGAGTGGGGACTAGCGGGGCCCCACAATGAGCAGTTCTTC. It encodes CSAREWGLAGPHNEQFF.

The chain is built from TRBV6-1 and TRBJ1-2; a possible D gene is TRBD1 (5 bases). The length of the CDR3 is 14 residues. CDR1 MNHNS and CDR2 SASEGT come from the germline V gene. With 8 bases removed from V and 3 bases from J, the gap between germline ends came to 16 bases. Here the CDR3 reads CASGPSTVYYGYTF. The DNA of the CDR3 is TGTGCCAGCGGACCATCGACAGTCTACTATGGCTACACCTTC.

As to this clonotype: A single base separates this from a much larger clone, so it may be a read error. The chain combines TRBV29-1 with TRBJ2-3; no clear D. Germline V lookup: CDR1 SQVTM, CDR2 ANQGSEA. The CDR3 has 12 residues. The CDR3 is CSVTDTLHTQFF. In DNA, the CDR3 is TGCAGCGTTACGGATACCTTACATACGCAGTTTTTT.

In its sample, this clonotype was seen many times. This rearrangement joins TRBV10-2 to TRBJ1-2; D call uncertain. The germline V and J ends were trimmed by 3 bases and 4 bases, with 18 bases remaining between them. Per the germline V gene, CDR1 is WSHSY and CDR2 is SAAADI. The CDR3 is 16 amino acids. The CDR3 is CASSETTPRNLYGYTF. Written as DNA, the CDR3 is TGCGCCAGCAGTGAAACTACCCCTAGGAACCTCTATGGCTACACCTTC.

This rearrangement joins TRBV5-1 to TRBJ2-5; the match to TRBD2 covers 7 bases. V was pared by 6 bases and J by 4 bases, with 6 bases of the junction left unmatched. Per the germline V gene, CDR1 is SGHRS and CDR2 is YFSETQ. The CDR3 runs to 13 residues. The CDR3 spells CASMRERAETQYF. In DNA, the CDR3 is TGCGCCAGCATGCGGGAGAGGGCAGAGACCCAGTACTTC.

Only a few counts were recorded for this clonotype. The chain recombines TRBV10-1 with TRBJ2-3; a weak D match, TRBD1 (6 bases). Trimming shortened V by 5 bases and J by 5 bases, and 14 bases separated the two germline ends. This CDR3 spans 14 amino acids. The germline gives CDR1 WNHNN, CDR2 SYGVQD (reference sequence). The CDR3, as DNA: TGCGCCAGCAGTCTGCTACAGGGTGAAGATACGCAGTATTTT. It translates to CASSLLQGEDTQYF.

This clonotype was seen ten or more times. This chain joins TRBV21-1 and TRBJ2-7; TRBD1 is the table's D call, not checked against the DNA. TRBV21-1 is a listed pseudogene. CDR3 size: 14 residues. The CDR3 here is CASSKGDGAYEQYF. Here the CDR3 DNA reads TGTGCCAGCAGCAAAGGGGACGGAGCCTACGAGCAGTACTTC.

In its sample, this clonotype was seen many times. This chain joins TRBV5-1 and TRBJ2-5; D is undetermined. V was clipped by 0 bases and J by 7 bases, with 4 bases between them. Germline lookup yields CDR1 SGHRS and CDR2 YFSETQ. The CDR3 spans 11 residues. In nucleotides, the CDR3 is TGCGCCAGCAGCTTGGATGGGACCCAGTACTTC. Translating it yields CASSLDGTQYF.

Many counts were recorded for this clonotype. The chain carries TRBV5-1 and TRBJ2-7; possible D gene TRBD2, 5 bases. The CDR3 contains 14 residues. V was trimmed by 5 bases and J by 3 bases, leaving 15 bases between them. Germline V gene lookup returns CDR1 SGHRS and CDR2 YFSETQ. The CDR3 spells CASRAGPEGYEQYF. The CDR3 coding sequence is TGCGCCAGCAGGGCGGGCCCCGAGGGCTACGAGCAGTACTTC.

This clonotype showed up many times. The chain joins TRBV20-1 to TRBJ2-5, with D perhaps assigned TRBD1 or TRBD2 (6 bases each). Germline V gives CDR1 DFQATT, CDR2 SNEGSKA (reference sequence). V dropped 7 bases and J dropped 5 bases, with 23 bases sitting between them. This CDR3 spans 15 amino acids. In nucleotides, the CDR3 is TGCAGTGTTCTTAGCGGAACAGGGACTGTGGAGACCCAGTACTTC. Translation gives CSVLSGTGTVETQYF.

The table lists this clonotype with many counts. The rearrangement links TRBV20-1 to TRBJ2-3, with 8 bases aligning to TRBD2. Germline V gene data show CDR1 as DFQATT and CDR2 as SNEGSKA (reference sequence). J lost 0 bases, V lost 5 bases, and 7 bases had no gene match. The CDR3 is made up of 15 amino acids. For the CDR3, the DNA is TGCAGTGCTGGGGCCCCTAGCGGGAGCACAGATACGCAGTATTTT. It encodes CSAGAPSGSTDTQYF.

DNA for the CDR3: TGCAGTGCTAGAGATTTAACGACAGTCCCGGATTGGGGGGATACGCAGTATTTT. Protein sequence: CSARDLTTVPDWGDTQYF. The chain is built from TRBV20-1 and TRBJ2-3; either TRBD1 or TRBD2 may supply D (5 bases each). V shed 0 bases and J shed 6 bases, with 25 bases lying between them. This CDR3 comprises 18 residues. Germline V gene data show CDR1 as DFQATT and CDR2 as SNEGSKA (reference sequence).

Many counts were recorded for this clonotype. V usage is TRBV20-1 and J usage is TRBJ2-7; no definite D call. V was shortened by 0 bases and J by 4 bases, with 16 bases between the two germline ends. The CDR3 runs to 15 residues. Germline values: CDR1 DFQATT, CDR2 SNEGSKA (reference sequence). The chain's CDR3 is CSARDIGGPSYEQYF. CDR3 sequence (DNA): TGCAGTGCTAGAGACATAGGTGGACCCTCTTACGAGCAGTACTTC.

The chain carries TRBV18 and TRBJ1-2, with D hard to call. From germline, CDR1 is KGHSH and CDR2 LQKENI. With 6 bases removed from V and 6 bases from J, the gap between germline ends came to 17 bases. This CDR3 comprises 14 residues. CDR3 in amino acids: CASSKTPPLDGYTF. In DNA, the CDR3 is TGTGCCAGCTCCAAGACACCTCCCCTCGATGGCTACACCTTC.

This clonotype turned up a few times. The gene calls are TRBV29-1 and TRBJ2-7; TRBD1 aligns across 7 bases. CDR3 length equals 13 residues. Germline CDR1 SQVTM, CDR2 ANQGSEA. V shed 5 bases, J shed 0 bases, and the junction held 4 bases outside the gene matches. CDR3 coding DNA: TGCAGCGTTAGGGACAGCGCCTCCTACGAGCAGTACTTC. It is translated as CSVRDSASYEQYF.

The sample holds a few counts of this clonotype. This chain connects TRBV7-8 to TRBJ2-7; D is possibly TRBD1 (5 bases). V was trimmed by 1 base and J by 8 bases, leaving 18 bases between them. This CDR3 contains 15 residues. Germline V gene lookup returns CDR1 SGHVS and CDR2 FQNEAQ. The CDR3, as DNA: TGTGCCAGCAGCTTAGTGGACATCCAGCGCCATCAGCAGTACTTC. Translation gives CASSLVDIQRHQQYF.